A single sample gave rise to the 17 T cell receptor beta chains below, sequenced in a study of T cell responses to AZD1222 COVID-19 vaccine. The method was immunoSEQ multiplex PCR; TCRdb's version includes in-frame clones alone and lacks a portion of them. The data hold around 86,000 clones, with 85% to 90% observed a single time. Source: peripheral blood, taken on day 0 of AZD1222 vaccination. These receptors were obtained from an adult in good health.

The DNA for the CDR3 is TGTGCCAGCAGTGAACGTGAGAACACTGAAGCTTTCTTT. This gives the protein CASSERENTEAFF. The gene calls are TRBV6-1 and TRBJ1-1; no definite D call. V shed 2 bases and J shed 1 base, with 5 bases lying between them. In germline, CDR1 is MNHNS, CDR2 SASEGT. The CDR3 is 13 residues long.

The chain recombines TRBV4-3 with TRBJ1-2; D is ambiguous. Germline V CDR1 and CDR2: LGHNA, YSLEER. The germline V and J ends were trimmed by 0 bases and 4 bases, with 15 bases remaining between them. The CDR3 extends over 16 amino acids. CDR3 sequence (DNA): TGCGCCAGCAGCCAAGAGGTCCAGGCTATTCGCTATGGCTACACCTTC. This gives the protein CASSQEVQAIRYGYTF.

The CDR3 sequence is CASSLSRNYGYTF. The CDR3 region has the DNA TGTGCCAGCAGTTTATCCAGGAACTATGGCTACACCTTC. This chain joins TRBV27 and TRBJ1-2; D unresolved. The V end was cut by 0 bases, the J end by 2 bases, with 4 bases between. The CDR3 consists of 13 residues. Germline V gene data show CDR1 as MNHEY and CDR2 as SMNVEV (reference sequence).

V gene TRBV9 combines with J gene TRBJ2-2, with D unresolved. Germline CDR1 SGDLS, CDR2 YYNGEE. The CDR3 loop spans 13 amino acids. V lost 6 bases, J lost 3 bases, and 9 bases lay in between. In DNA form, the CDR3 reads TGTGCCAGCAACCGGGCGGACACCGGGGAGCTGTTTTTT. Protein sequence: CASNRADTGELFF.

This rearrangement joins TRBV5-5 to TRBJ1-1; D not resolved. Germline assignment: CDR1 SGHKS and CDR2 YYEKEE (reference sequence). The CDR3 runs to 13 residues. Deletions cut 5 bases from V and 7 bases from J, with 15 bases between. CDR3 residues: CASRMSGSNEAFF. In nucleotides, the CDR3 is TGTGCCAGCAGAATGTCCGGGAGTAATGAAGCTTTCTTT.

This clone has only a few counts. The chain uses TRBV12-3 or TRBV12-4 and TRBJ2-7; D gene unclear. Trimming left V 3 bases short and J 4 bases short, with 10 bases between. The CDR3 runs to 13 residues. The CDR3, as DNA: TGTGCCAGCAGTTTCCCCCCCCAATACGAGCAGTACTTC. It translates to CASSFPPQYEQYF.

This sequence joins TRBV30 and TRBJ2-5; unclear D gene. The CDR3 extends over 15 amino acids. The V end was cut by 2 bases, the J end by 1 base, with 14 bases between. Germline CDR1 GTSNPN, CDR2 SVGIG (reference sequence). In nucleotides, the CDR3 is TGTGCCTGGAGTTTTCAGGCAGCCCGCCAAGAGACCCAGTACTTC. Encoded protein: CAWSFQAARQETQYF.

V gene TRBV5-1 combines with J gene TRBJ2-2; no clear D gene. The CDR3 has 15 residues. Germline CDR1 is SGHRS and CDR2 is YFSETQ. V shed 1 base and J shed 0 bases, with 7 bases lying between them. CDR3 amino acids: CASSLMDPNTGELFF. CDR3 bases: TGCGCCAGCAGCTTGATGGATCCGAACACCGGGGAGCTGTTTTTT.

The chain couples TRBV29-1 to TRBJ1-2, with D unresolved. The germline V gene has CDR1 SQVTM and CDR2 ANQGSEA. Deletions cut 4 bases from V and 0 bases from J, with 6 bases between. This CDR3 contains 12 residues. Written as DNA, the CDR3 is TGCAGCGTTGTTGAGGCTAACTATGGCTACACCTTC. It is translated as CSVVEANYGYTF.

The V and J genes are TRBV4-3 and TRBJ1-1; the D gene is possibly TRBD1 (5 bases). Germline CDR1 and CDR2: LGHNA and YSLEER. V gave up 2 bases and J gave up 1 base, with 11 bases separating them. The CDR3 runs to 15 residues. DNA for the CDR3: TGCGCCAGCAGCCAAAACGTAGGGGAGAACACTGAAGCTTTCTTT. Its translation is CASSQNVGENTEAFF.

The chain employs TRBV5-1 and TRBJ1-4; 7 bases align to TRBD1. V lost 4 bases to trimming and J lost 8 bases; unmatched junction nucleotides: 8. The V gene's germline CDR1 is SGHRS and CDR2 YFSETQ. CDR3 length: 14 amino acids. The CDR3 spells CASSPGQEGEKLFF. CDR3 nucleotide sequence: TGCGCCAGCAGCCCCGGACAGGAAGGCGAAAAACTGTTTTTT.

The chain couples TRBV7-9 to TRBJ1-1; 7 bases are shared with TRBD1. Germline CDR1 and CDR2: SEHNR and FQNEAQ (reference sequence). Trimming removed 1 base from V and 10 bases from J; junction bases left unmatched: 9. The CDR3 spans 14 residues. The CDR3 region is CASSLGGGLMRAFF. The CDR3 DNA follows: TGTGCCAGCAGCTTAGGAGGGGGCCTGATGAGAGCTTTCTTT.

This sequence joins TRBV4-2 and TRBJ1-2; D unresolved. Germline CDR1 and CDR2: LGHNA and YNFKEQ. The CDR3 extends over 14 amino acids. V shed 1 base and J shed 8 bases, with 14 bases lying between them. CDR3 amino acids: CASSQAPELGGYTF. The CDR3 DNA follows: TGTGCCAGCAGCCAAGCCCCAGAATTGGGAGGCTACACCTTC.

The chain combines TRBV4-3 with TRBJ1-6; no firm D call. Germline CDR1 and CDR2: LGHNA and YSLEER. Trimming pared 4 bases from V and 3 bases from J, leaving 19 bases between. The CDR3 extends over 18 amino acids. In nucleotides, the CDR3 is TGCGCCAGCAGCCCCAAGGTGGGGAGTCAGGACTATAATTCACCCCTCCACTTT. The encoded protein is CASSPKVGSQDYNSPLHF.

The CDR3 loop is CASSLIWTDPTGELFF. The CDR3 DNA reads as TGTGCCAGTAGCCTTATTTGGACAGACCCCACCGGGGAGCTGTTTTTT. This chain links TRBV19 with TRBJ2-2; possible D gene TRBD1, 6 bases. The V gene lost 6 bases and the J gene lost 4 bases, with 18 bases spanning the gap. Germline-derived CDR1 and CDR2 are LNHDA and SQIVND (reference sequence). The CDR3 spans 16 residues. Looking up the rest from reference TRBV19 and TRBJ2-2 gives the full variable domain: DGGITQSPKYLFRKEGQNVTLSCEQNLNHDAMYWYRQDPGQGLRLIYYSQIVNDFQKGDIAEGYSVSREKKESFPLTVTSAQKNPTAFYLCASSLIWTDPTGELFFGEGSRLTVL.

For the CDR3, the DNA is TGTGCCAGCAGCCGGGACAGTATTAATGAAAAACTGTTTTTT. Its protein product is CASSRDSINEKLFF. J is TRBJ1-4 and V is TRBV25-1, with TRBD1 matching 7 bases. Per germline, CDR1 MGHDK and CDR2 SYGVNS. CDR3 length: 14 amino acids. V lost 6 bases, J lost 4 bases, and 5 bases stayed unmatched.

The chain joins TRBV14 to TRBJ2-2; D is unresolved. Germline loops: CDR1 SGHDN, CDR2 FVKESK. The V end lost 0 bases, the J end lost 1 base, and 3 bases lay between the germline ends. This CDR3 comprises 14 residues. The CDR3 region has the DNA TGTGCCAGCAGCCAAGATTGGAACACCGGGGAGCTGTTTTTT. Translating it yields CASSQDWNTGELFF.